These 12 T cell receptor beta chains share one sample of origin, sequenced in a study of OX40 agonist ivuxolimab in advanced cancers. The data were produced by immunoSEQ multiplex PCR, yet TCRdb's version contains in-frame clones alone and is incomplete. The table has tens of thousands of clones, around 79% seen once. Specimen: CD4+ or CD8+ T cells sorted from blood, collected in a trial of the OX40 agonist ivuxolimab. Receptors were obtained from an adult with an advanced solid tumor such as melanoma, head and neck, liver or kidney cancer.

The genes are TRBV30 and TRBJ1-4, with unresolved D. Germline loops: CDR1 GTSNPN, CDR2 SVGIG (reference sequence). The CDR3 runs 15 residues. Trimming took off 2 bases at V and 8 bases at J, with 18 bases between the two ends. The CDR3 DNA reads TGTGCCTGGAGTCCTCTTACCTCTACCAGGGAAAAACTGTTTTTT. It is translated as CAWSPLTSTREKLFF.

This clone is judged medium-sized. V and J are TRBV10-1 and TRBJ2-2; possible D gene TRBD1, 6 bases. Germline lookup yields CDR1 WNHNN and CDR2 SYGVQD (reference sequence). With 4 bases removed from V and 7 bases from J, the gap between germline ends came to 19 bases. The CDR3 is 16 amino acids. The CDR3 sequence: CASSAYIQGDGGELFF. The CDR3 coding sequence is TGCGCCAGCAGTGCATATATACAGGGCGATGGCGGGGAGCTGTTTTTT.

The CDR3 is CASGREGEESYEQYF. CDR3 bases: TGTGCCAGCGGACGTGAGGGGGAAGAATCCTACGAGCAGTACTTC. The chain joins TRBV7-9 to TRBJ2-7; TRBD1 is a possible D gene (6 bases). Germline assignment: CDR1 SEHNR and CDR2 FQNEAQ (reference sequence). Trimming stripped 8 bases from V and 1 base from J, with 18 bases between. The CDR3 length is 15 residues.

The chain uses TRBV6-5 and TRBJ2-3; D unclear. Germline V CDR1 and CDR2: MNHEY, SVGAGI. The CDR3 has 12 amino acids. Trimming took 6 bases from V and 6 from J, leaving 10 bases between them. This chain's CDR3 is CASSPTADTQYF. The CDR3, as DNA: TGTGCCAGCAGCCCGACTGCGGATACGCAGTATTTT.

The J gene is TRBJ2-1, the V gene TRBV6-1, with 10 bases fitting TRBD1. Germline V gene lookup returns CDR1 MNHNS and CDR2 SASEGT. After removal of 3 bases from V and 3 bases from J, the junction contained 5 bases not matched to a gene. The CDR3 consists of 16 residues. For the CDR3, the DNA is TGTGCCAGCAGTGACCCAGGACAGGGGGTCTACAATGAGCAGTTCTTC. Encoded protein: CASSDPGQGVYNEQFF.

The V and J genes are TRBV19 and TRBJ2-3; TRBD1 matches at 9 bases. Trimming took 11 bases from V and 1 from J; bases not matched to a gene: 4. The CDR3 is 13 residues long. CDR1 and CDR2 from the germline V gene are LNHDA and SQIVND (reference sequence). The CDR3 loop is CACRDRGTDTQYF. The CDR3 nucleotides are TGTGCCTGCCGGGACAGGGGCACAGATACGCAGTATTTT.

The V and J genes are TRBV7-2 and TRBJ1-5; D not certain. This CDR3 contains 13 residues. The germline V gene encodes CDR1 SGHTA and CDR2 FQGNSA. Trimming cost V 3 bases and J 4 bases, with 7 bases left between them. The CDR3 region has the DNA TGTGCCAGCAGCTTTCTCAGGAATCAGCCCCAGCATTTT. This sequence encodes CASSFLRNQPQHF.

This chain connects TRBV5-4 to TRBJ2-3; no reliable D call. CDR1 and CDR2 from the germline V gene are SGHNT and YYREEE (reference sequence). V gave up 4 bases and J gave up 1 base, with 19 bases separating them. The CDR3 is 17 amino acids. The CDR3 sequence: CASSKSRADRGTDTQYF. The CDR3, as DNA: TGTGCCAGCAGCAAGAGTAGGGCAGACCGAGGCACAGATACGCAGTATTTT.

This clone was seen just once. V usage is TRBV19 and J usage is TRBJ1-5; possible D gene TRBD1, 5 bases. Trimming took 7 bases from V and 7 from J, leaving 14 bases between them. From germline, CDR1 is LNHDA and CDR2 SQIVND (reference sequence). CDR3 size: 13 residues. In DNA, the CDR3 is TGTGCCAGTACGGACCAGGGTAAACAGCCCCAGCATTTT. It translates to CASTDQGKQPQHF. Using reference TRBV19 and TRBJ1-5 for the parts outside the CDR3, the full variable domain is DGGITQSPKYLFRKEGQNVTLSCEQNLNHDAMYWYRQDPGQGLRLIYYSQIVNDFQKGDIAEGYSVSREKKESFPLTVTSAQKNPTAFYLCASTDQGKQPQHFGDGTRLSIL.

V usage is TRBV9 and J usage is TRBJ2-5; TRBD1 matches at 11 bases. The CDR3 covers 15 residues. V dropped 4 bases and J dropped 2; count of bases not matched to a gene: 4. Looked up from germline, CDR1 is SGDLS and CDR2 is YYNGEE. The CDR3 region has the DNA TGTGCCAGCAGCTTCGGGACAGGGGGACAAGAGACCCAGTACTTC. Protein sequence: CASSFGTGGQETQYF.

The V gene is TRBV6-5, the J gene TRBJ1-6; possible D gene TRBD1, 5 bases. CDR1 and CDR2 from the germline V gene are MNHEY and SVGAGI. The V gene lost 6 bases and the J gene lost 5 bases, with 14 bases spanning the gap. This CDR3 is 15 amino acids long. The CDR3 spells CASSVMSGDNSPLHF. In nucleotides, the CDR3 is TGTGCCAGCAGCGTCATGTCGGGGGATAATTCACCCCTCCACTTT.

V gene TRBV4-2 combines with J gene TRBJ2-3, with 9 bases lining up with TRBD2. V gave up 5 bases and J gave up 0 bases; unmatched junction bases: 6. The germline gives CDR1 LGHNA, CDR2 YNFKEQ. The CDR3 contains 16 residues. Written as DNA, the CDR3 is TGTGCCAGCAGCTTGTCAGGACTAGCGAGCACAGATACGCAGTATTTT. Protein product: CASSLSGLASTDTQYF.